This T cell receptor beta chain was sequenced for a study of blood T cell repertoires in COVID-19 (dated by TCRdb to the early 2020s). For the study in its entirety: Samples covering the acute and convalescent phases of COVID-19 were provided by collaborators in the United States, Italy and Spain. A freely available public database, intended as a resource for researchers studying the immune response to SARS-CoV-2, is where the repertoires were released. Nearly every sample came with metadata listing a de-identified subject ID, COVID-19 status, age in years and sex. The prospective study material was composed of cDNA or gDNA derived from T cells, B-cell-depleted T cells, or PBMCs. Where available, HLA class I and class II types were taken from metadata supplied by the sample provider and were not determined by assay-based typing. The samples were drawn from the first 160 participants of the ongoing ImmuneRACE study and from 950 to 1,500 subjects provided by 6 global collaborators. The dataset comprised deeply sampled blood TCRbeta repertoires from subjects exposed to, actively infected with, or recovered from COVID-19. What the work shows at the level of the full study, not this receptor alone: Clinical and demographic metadata were provided uncurated, with the amount varying by source and participant.

In the prospective study, participants were roughly 18 to 95 years old, resided in about two dozen geographic areas of the United States, and were enrolled through a virtual design. In the prospective study, cohorts were assigned on the basis of participant-reported clinical history obtained from a screening survey and a study questionnaire. Exposed participants had been in contact, within 2 weeks of entering the study, with a person who had a PCR-confirmed or clinician-diagnosed case of COVID-19. Mobile phlebotomists in the prospective study collected whole blood, serum and a nasopharyngeal or oropharyngeal swab from every participant. Prospective study participants could optionally give additional blood draws and questionnaires over an approximately 2-month period. Before DNA extraction, prospective study blood samples were shipped either frozen or at room temperature. The immunoSEQ Assay, a bias-controlled multiplex PCR, was used to amplify TCRbeta CDR3 regions from genomic DNA. In the original analysis: The number of nucleated cells in each sample was estimated by amplification of reference gene primers within the assay. To quantify the absolute abundance of each unique TCRbeta CDR3 rearrangement, sequence reads were collapsed and filtered. For each sample, productive Simpson clonality was calculated as the square root of Simpson's diversity index across productive rearrangements. In its TCRdb copy, this immuneACCESS table keeps in-frame sequences only and misses some clones. Where compared with another copy, unresolved V genes explain less than half of these, and the others have no known cause. V, J and clone size derive from that table, while D and trimming were established from the DNA sequence. Recorded for this sample are some 360,000 clones; 85% to 90% of them occurred a single time. The ten largest clones represent about 0.94% of the sample.

The junction shows trimming of 8 bases on V and 4 bases on J, plus 10 bases between the germline ends. CDR1 LGHDT and CDR2 YNNKEL were looked up in the germline V gene (reference sequence). CDR3 length: 12 amino acids, cysteine to phenylalanine. Only the CDR3 DNA is retained, 36 bases long and in frame from the first base. Notes on this clone: Its recognized antigen is unknown. The record has no base qualities; no much larger clone is one base away.

The clonotype comes from a woman aged 25 to 39 who had been exposed to COVID-19. This sequence uses TRBV3-1 (or the pseudogene TRBV3-2) and TRBJ2-3; confidence is insufficient to name the D gene. Sequenced: PBMCs or T cells enriched from blood (not recorded which). CDR3 region: CASAGTSDTQYF. The bases read TGTGCCAGCGCAGGCACGTCAGATACGCAGTATTTT.